The sequence of this T cell receptor beta chain was determined in a study of tumor and adjacent non-tumor tissue in lung cancer. Study-level information: Aged about 30 to 76 years, patients included fewer than 11 men and roughly 5 women with stage I to III disease.

This CDR3 has 13 residues. The ends were cut back, 8 bases at V and 5 bases at J, with 15 bases in the middle. TCRbeta libraries were built with three rounds of nested PCR, modified from ARM-PCR. A single record per CDR3 protein comes from TCRdb applying MiXCR to the multiplex PCR reads. The sample contains 55,000 to 70,000 distinct CDR3 sequences, 50% to 60% of which appear only once. Comment on this clonotype: Its antigen is still unknown. A much larger clone sits a single nucleotide away, making a read error possible.

The study's findings and limits: TCR diversity was significantly greater in tumor than normal lung tissue. Tumor repertoires had a smaller top 100 clone share than normal lung.

No cell sorting was done before RNA was extracted from the tissue. Donors were chemotherapy-naive, newly diagnosed lung cancer surgical patients in China, August–late 2014. This chain uses TRBV12-3 or TRBV12-4 with TRBJ2-5; D gene uncertain. This receptor was identified in a man aged 45 to 65 with non-small cell lung cancer. The material sequenced was lung tumor tissue. Written as DNA, the CDR3 is TGTGCCAGCCAAATTAGTGGTACGGAGACCCAGTACTTC. Translating gives CASQISGTETQYF.